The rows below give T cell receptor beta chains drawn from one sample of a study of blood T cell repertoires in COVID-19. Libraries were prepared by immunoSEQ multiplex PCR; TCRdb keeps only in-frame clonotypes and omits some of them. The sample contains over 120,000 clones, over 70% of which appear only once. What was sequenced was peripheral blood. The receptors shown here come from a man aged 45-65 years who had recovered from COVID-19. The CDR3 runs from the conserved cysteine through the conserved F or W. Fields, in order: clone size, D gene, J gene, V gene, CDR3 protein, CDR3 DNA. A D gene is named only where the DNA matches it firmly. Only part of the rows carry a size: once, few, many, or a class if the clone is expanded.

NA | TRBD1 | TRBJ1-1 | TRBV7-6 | CASSGGQGGHTEAFF | TGTGCCAGCAGCGGGGGACAGGGGGGGCATACTGAAGCTTTCTTT
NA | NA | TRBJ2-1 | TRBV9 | CASSPGGGSRYNEQFF | TGTGCCAGCAGCCCCGGTGGCGGATCAAGGTACAATGAGCAGTTCTTC
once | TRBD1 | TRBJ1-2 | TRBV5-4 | CASSLGDRDYGYTF | TGTGCCAGCAGCTTGGGGGACAGAGACTATGGCTACACCTTC
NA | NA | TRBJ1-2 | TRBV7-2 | CASSLSLQSAGYTF | TGTGCCAGCAGCTTAAGTTTGCAGTCTGCTGGCTACACCTTC
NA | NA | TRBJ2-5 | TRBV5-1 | CASSLTQETQYF | TGCGCCAGCAGCCTGACTCAAGAGACCCAGTACTTC
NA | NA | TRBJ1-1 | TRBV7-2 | CASSPGLFRDTEAFF | TGTGCCAGCAGCCCCGGCTTGTTCAGGGACACTGAAGCTTTCTTT
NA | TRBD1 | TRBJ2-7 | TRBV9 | CASSARDSLTYEQYF | TGTGCCAGCAGCGCAAGGGACAGCCTGACCTACGAGCAGTACTTC
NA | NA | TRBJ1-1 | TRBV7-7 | CASSEEVNTEAFF | TGTGCTAGCAGCGAGGAGGTGAACACTGAAGCTTTCTTT
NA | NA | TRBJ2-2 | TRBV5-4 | CASSSDIKNTGELFF | TGTGCCAGCAGCTCGGACATAAAGAACACCGGGGAGCTGTTTTTT
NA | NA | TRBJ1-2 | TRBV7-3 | CASSLTQGNGYTF | TGTGCCAGCAGCTTAACTCAGGGAAATGGCTACACCTTC
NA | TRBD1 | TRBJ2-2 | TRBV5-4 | CASSQGQGQGTGELFF | TGTGCCAGCAGCCAAGGACAGGGGCAGGGCACCGGGGAGCTGTTTTTT
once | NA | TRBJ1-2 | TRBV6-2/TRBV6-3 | CASSYRNYGYTF | TGTGCCAGCAGTTACCGGAACTATGGCTACACCTTC
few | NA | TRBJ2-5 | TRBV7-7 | CASSGIGRGKETQYF | TGTGCCAGCAGCGGCATAGGGCGGGGTAAAGAGACCCAGTACTTC
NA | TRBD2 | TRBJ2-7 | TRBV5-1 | CASKIAGGQAMSYEQYF | TGCGCCAGCAAAATAGCGGGGGGCCAGGCGATGTCCTACGAGCAGTACTTC
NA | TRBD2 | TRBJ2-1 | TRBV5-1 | CASSLTSGSVEQFF | TGCGCCAGCAGCTTAACTAGCGGGTCGGTGGAGCAGTTCTTC
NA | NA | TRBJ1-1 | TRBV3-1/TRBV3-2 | CASSQDPGSTEAFF | TGTGCCAGCAGCCAAGACCCGGGAAGCACTGAAGCTTTCTTT
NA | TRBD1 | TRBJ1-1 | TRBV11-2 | CASSFQGAGGIIYTEAFF | TGTGCCAGCAGCTTCCAAGGGGCAGGGGGCATAATATACACTGAAGCTTTCTTT
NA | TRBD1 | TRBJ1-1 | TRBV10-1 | CASSESGQGHTEAFF | TGCGCCAGCAGTGAGTCGGGACAGGGGCACACTGAAGCTTTCTTT
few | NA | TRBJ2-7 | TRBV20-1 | CSARRGGEQYF | TGCAGTGCTAGGAGGGGGGGCGAGCAGTACTTC
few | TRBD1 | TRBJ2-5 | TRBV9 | CASSARTGGGVQETQYF | TGTGCCAGCAGCGCCAGGACAGGCGGAGGCGTGCAAGAGACCCAGTACTTC
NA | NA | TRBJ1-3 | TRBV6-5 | CASLVGGPGNTIYF | TGTGCCAGCCTTGTCGGCGGCCCTGGAAACACCATATATTTT
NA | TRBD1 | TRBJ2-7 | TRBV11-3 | CASSLGTGISYEQYF | TGTGCCAGCAGCTTAGGGACAGGGATTTCCTACGAGCAGTACTTC
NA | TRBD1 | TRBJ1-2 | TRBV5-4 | CASSPTTGGTLYGYTF | TGTGCCAGCAGCCCAACTACAGGGGGAACCCTGTATGGCTACACCTTC
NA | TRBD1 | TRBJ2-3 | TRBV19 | CASSIEGTDTDTQYF | TGTGCCAGTAGTATAGAGGGGACAGACACAGATACGCAGTATTTT
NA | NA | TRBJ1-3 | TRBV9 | CASSAGGHGNTIYF | TGTGCCAGCAGCGCCGGGGGGCACGGAAACACCATATATTTT
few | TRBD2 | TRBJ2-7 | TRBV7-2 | CASSPIAGMYEQYF | TGTGCCAGCAGCCCTATAGCGGGGATGTACGAGCAGTACTTC
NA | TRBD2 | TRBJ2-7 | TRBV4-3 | CASSQGTAGGYEQYF | TGCGCCAGCAGCCAAGGGACCGCGGGGGGCTACGAGCAGTACTTC
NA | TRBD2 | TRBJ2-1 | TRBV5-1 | CASSQGLAGAPLNEQFF | TGCGCCAGCAGCCAAGGACTAGCGGGGGCGCCTCTTAATGAGCAGTTCTTC
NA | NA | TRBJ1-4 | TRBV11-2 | CASSLELGRLEKLFF | TGTGCCAGCAGCTTAGAGTTGGGCAGGCTAGAAAAACTGTTTTTT
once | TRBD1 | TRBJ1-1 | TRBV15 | CATSREGLLGGRTEAFF | TGTGCCACCAGCAGAGAGGGCTTATTAGGGGGCCGGACTGAAGCTTTCTTT
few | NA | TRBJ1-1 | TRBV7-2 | CASSRQMNTEAFF | TGTGCCAGCAGCCGACAGATGAACACTGAAGCTTTCTTT
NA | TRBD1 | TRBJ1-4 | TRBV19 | CASSNRGAASEKLFF | TGTGCCAGTAGTAACAGGGGTGCGGCGAGTGAAAAACTGTTTTTT
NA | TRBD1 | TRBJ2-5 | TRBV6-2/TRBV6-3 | CASSHDTGGGETQYF | TGTGCCAGCAGCCACGACACAGGGGGCGGAGAGACCCAGTACTTC
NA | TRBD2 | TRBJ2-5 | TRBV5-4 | CASSFSGGLQETQYF | TGTGCCAGCAGCTTCAGCGGGGGGTTACAAGAGACCCAGTACTTC
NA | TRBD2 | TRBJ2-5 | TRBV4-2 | CASSPRLADQETQYF | TGTGCCAGCAGCCCCCGACTAGCGGACCAAGAGACCCAGTACTTC
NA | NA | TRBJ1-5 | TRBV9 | CASSVGQFNQPQHF | TGTGCCAGCAGCGTAGGACAGTTCAATCAGCCCCAGCATTTT
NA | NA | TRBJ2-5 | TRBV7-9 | CASSNRGRGETQYF | TGTGCCAGCAGCAACAGGGGGAGGGGAGAGACCCAGTACTTC
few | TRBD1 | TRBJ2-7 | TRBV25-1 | CASSSFGQGGYEQYF | TGTGCCAGCAGTTCGTTCGGACAGGGTGGCTACGAGCAGTACTTC
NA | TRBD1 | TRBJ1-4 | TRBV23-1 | CASSQERDRGQYSNEKLFF | TGCGCCAGCAGTCAAGAACGGGACAGGGGGCAGTATTCTAATGAAAAACTGTTTTTT
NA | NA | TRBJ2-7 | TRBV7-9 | CASSLAGGKTYEQYF | TGTGCCAGCAGCTTAGCCGGAGGAAAGACCTACGAGCAGTACTTC
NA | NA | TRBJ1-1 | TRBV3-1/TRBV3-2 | CASSHGQTANTEAFF | TGTGCCAGCAGCCATGGACAAACAGCGAACACTGAAGCTTTCTTT
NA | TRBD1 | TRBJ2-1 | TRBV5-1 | CASSLGDSEFF | TGCGCCAGCAGCTTGGGGGACAGTGAGTTCTTC
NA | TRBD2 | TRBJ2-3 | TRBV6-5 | CASSYGGGAGTDTQYF | TGTGCCAGCAGTTACGGCGGGGGGGCTGGCACAGATACGCAGTATTTT
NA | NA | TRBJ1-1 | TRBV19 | CASSMVGGNTEAFF | TGTGCCAGTAGTATGGTAGGAGGGAACACTGAAGCTTTCTTT
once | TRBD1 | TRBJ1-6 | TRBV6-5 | CASRTGGSSPLHF | TGTGCCAGCAGAACAGGGGGCTCTTCACCCCTCCACTTT
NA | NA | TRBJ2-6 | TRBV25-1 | CASSEGWGPGANVLTF | TGTGCCAGCAGTGAAGGTTGGGGGCCCGGGGCCAACGTCCTGACTTTC
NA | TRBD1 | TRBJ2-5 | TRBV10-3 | CAISGQGEETQYF | TGTGCCATCAGTGGACAGGGGGAAGAGACCCAGTACTTC
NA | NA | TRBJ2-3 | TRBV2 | CASSSRVSTDTQYF | TGTGCCAGCAGTTCCAGGGTATCCACAGATACGCAGTATTTT
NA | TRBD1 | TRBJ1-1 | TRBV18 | CASSPTWDRDTEAFF | TGTGCCAGCTCACCGACTTGGGACAGGGACACTGAAGCTTTCTTT
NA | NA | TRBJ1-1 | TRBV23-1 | CASNRGGEAFF | TGCGCCAGCAACCGGGGTGGTGAAGCTTTCTTT
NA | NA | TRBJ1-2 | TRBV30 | CAWSQGTLAAGYTF | TGTGCCTGGAGTCAGGGTACGCTAGCGGCTGGCTACACCTTC
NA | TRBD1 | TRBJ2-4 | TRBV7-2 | CASSLAGTGNRNIQYF | TGTGCCAGCAGCTTAGCCGGGACAGGGAATCGGAACATTCAGTACTTC
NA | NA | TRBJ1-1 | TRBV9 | CASSEKGEPNTEAFF | TGTGCCAGCAGCGAAAAGGGGGAGCCGAACACTGAAGCTTTCTTT
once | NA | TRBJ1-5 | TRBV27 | CASSSLEAAINQPQHF | TGTGCCAGCAGCTCCCTCGAAGCCGCAATTAATCAGCCCCAGCATTTT